The 22 T cell receptor beta chains reported below all come from one sample, sequenced in a study of metastatic and nonmetastatic thyroid tumors. Thyroid surgery was performed in patients who had received no treatment beforehand. TCRdb re-called the PCR reads via MiXCR. This sample has 21,000 or so clones, with roughly 20% found just once. The material sequenced was blood. These receptors all come from a female donor with papillary thyroid cancer or a benign thyroid nodule (not recorded which). Some clones in this sample may be carry-over from other donors' samples.

This clone was detected many times. The chain couples TRBV11-2 to TRBJ2-2; D not resolved. The V gene's germline CDR1 is SGHAT and CDR2 FQNNGV. The ends were cut back, 0 bases at V and 3 bases at J, with 5 bases in the middle. CDR3 size: 14 residues. The CDR3 bases are TGTGCCAGCAGCTTAGAGGTCCACACCGGGGAGCTGTTTTTT. This gives the protein CASSLEVHTGELFF. Full variable domain (outside the CDR3, taken from reference TRBV11-2 and TRBJ2-2): EAGVAQSPRYKIIEKRQSVAFWCNPISGHATLYWYQQILGQGPKLLIQFQNNGVVDDSQLPKDRFSAERLKGVDSTLKIQPAKLEDSAVYLCASSLEVHTGELFFGEGSRLTVL.

The chain uses TRBV24-1 and TRBJ2-7, with 8 bases matching TRBD2. Trimming removed 5 bases from V and 7 bases from J; junction bases left unmatched: 15. The CDR3 sequence is 16 residues long. Germline assignment: CDR1 KGHDR and CDR2 SFDVKD. The CDR3 DNA reads as TGTGCCACCAGTGGGGGGACTAGAGGGGCAGGTGGAGAGCAGTACTTC. Residues: CATSGGTRGAGGEQYF.

This clone was observed many times. This chain connects TRBV11-2 to TRBJ2-5; D is uncertain. The V end lost 5 bases, the J end lost 5 bases, and 18 bases lay between the germline ends. Germline-derived CDR1 and CDR2 are SGHAT and FQNNGV. This CDR3 region has 15 residues. In DNA form, the CDR3 reads TGTGCCAGCAGCCCCCAGGCCCTTGTGGGCGAGACCCAGTACTTC. Translation: CASSPQALVGETQYF.

Comment on this clone: Since the CDR3 does not end with the conserved phenylalanine or tryptophan, this likely comes from a read error. The DNA is left out, because the CDR3 cannot be placed on it with certainty; the CDR3 is given as TCRdb lists it. This rearrangement joins TRBV30 to TRBJ1-2; the table's D call of TRBD1 was not tested on the DNA. Ends included, the CDR3 has 11 residues. Germline CDR1 reads GTSNPN; CDR2 reads SVGIG (reference sequence). This CDR3 is CAWKGAYGYAL.

This clone was observed a handful of times. This chain connects TRBV24-1 to TRBJ1-2; D not resolved. This CDR3 comprises 13 residues. Per germline, CDR1 KGHDR and CDR2 SFDVKD. V dropped 4 bases and J dropped 8 bases, with 13 bases sitting between them. The CDR3 sequence is CATSEWVPGGYTF. The CDR3 coding sequence is TGTGCCACCAGTGAGTGGGTCCCGGGAGGCTACACCTTC.

This clone was found many times. V and J are TRBV4-1 and TRBJ2-1, with D unresolved. The CDR3 has 13 amino acids. The germline V gene encodes CDR1 MGHRA and CDR2 YSYEKL. Trimming took off 1 base at V and 3 bases at J, with 4 bases between the two ends. The CDR3 protein is CASSQAYYNEQFF. CDR3 coding DNA: TGCGCCAGCAGCCAAGCCTACTACAATGAGCAGTTCTTC.

The genes are TRBV30 and TRBJ2-7, with TRBD1 matching 11 bases. The germline V gene has CDR1 GTSNPN and CDR2 SVGIG (reference sequence). V lost 3 bases and J lost 3; bases outside the gene matches: 10. CDR3 size: 16 residues. This CDR3 is CAWSAPGQGANYEQYF. The CDR3 DNA follows: TGTGCCTGGAGCGCCCCTGGACAGGGGGCTAACTACGAGCAGTACTTC.

V and J are TRBV30 and TRBJ2-6; the D is unclear. Germline-derived CDR1 and CDR2 are GTSNPN and SVGIG (reference sequence). V was clipped by 0 bases and J by 0 bases, with 6 bases between them. The CDR3 consists of 15 residues. In nucleotides, the CDR3 is TGTGCCTGGAGTGTATCCCTCTCTGGGGCCAACGTCCTGACTTTC. Its translation: CAWSVSLSGANVLTF. Supplemented by reference TRBV30 and TRBJ2-6, the full variable domain reads SQTIHQWPATLVQPVGSPLSLECTVEGTSNPNLYWYRQAAGRGLQLLFYSVGIGQISSEVPQNLSASRPQDRQFILSSKKLLLSDSGFYLCAWSVSLSGANVLTFGAGSRLTVL.

This rearrangement joins TRBV30 to TRBJ1-5; no definite D call. The V gene lost 5 bases and the J gene lost 2 bases, with 7 bases spanning the gap. The length of the CDR3 is 12 residues. CDR1 is GTSNPN, CDR2 SVGIG, per germline (reference sequence). CDR3 nucleotides: TGTGCCTGGGGAGTGGGCAATCAGCCCCAGCATTTT. Protein sequence: CAWGVGNQPQHF. Full variable domain (remainder filled in from reference TRBV30 and TRBJ1-5): SQTIHQWPATLVQPVGSPLSLECTVEGTSNPNLYWYRQAAGRGLQLLFYSVGIGQISSEVPQNLSASRPQDRQFILSSKKLLLSDSGFYLCAWGVGNQPQHFGDGTRLSIL.

This clone was counted only a few times. This rearrangement joins TRBV6-5 to TRBJ2-2; the D gene is possibly TRBD2 (5 bases). The CDR3 loop spans 15 amino acids. Germline assignment: CDR1 MNHEY and CDR2 SVGAGI. Between the trimmed V and J ends, which lost 4 bases and 6 bases, there was a span of 15 bases. The CDR3 DNA is TGTGCCAGCAGTTTGACGACCGACGGGGCCGGGGAGCTGTTTTTT. This gives the protein CASSLTTDGAGELFF.

This clone was seen many times. The chain recombines TRBV27 with TRBJ1-4, with TRBD1 identical over 11 bases. V lost 6 bases, J lost 3 bases, and 9 bases stayed unmatched. The V gene's germline CDR1 is MNHEY and CDR2 SMNVEV (reference sequence). The CDR3 is 17 amino acids. The CDR3 coding sequence is TGTGCCAGCAGGACCCGGACAGGGGGCTGGGCTAATGAAAAACTGTTTTTT. This gives the protein CASRTRTGGWANEKLFF.

Many counts were recorded for this clone. The chain has TRBV14 and TRBJ1-6, with D unclear. The V gene lost 5 bases and the J gene lost 8 bases, with 7 bases spanning the gap. The germline V gene encodes CDR1 SGHDN and CDR2 FVKESK. The CDR3 contains 12 residues. The CDR3 region is CASSDGDSPLHF. CDR3 coding DNA: TGTGCCAGCAGCGACGGAGATTCACCCCTCCACTTT.

Comments on this clone: The CDR3 does not end in the conserved phenylalanine or tryptophan, so this is likely a read error. The J gene is TRBJ1-5, the V gene TRBV27, with 8 bases lining up with TRBD1. This CDR3 region has 16 residues. Germline loops: CDR1 MNHEY, CDR2 SMNVEV (reference sequence). CDR3 loop: CASSLGSGTGNQPQHL. The CDR3 region has the DNA TGTGCCAGCAGTTTAGGATCTGGGACAGGCAATCAGCCACAGCATCTT.

This clone is medium-sized (0.01 to 0.1%) by share. V usage is TRBV7-2 and J usage is TRBJ2-7, with TRBD1 as a possible D gene (6 bases). Trimming took 5 bases from V and 0 from J, leaving 8 bases between them. CDR1 is SGHTA, CDR2 FQGNSA, per germline. The CDR3 contains 13 residues. CDR3 nucleotides: TGTGCCAGCAGCAGGACAGACTCCTACGAGCAGTACTTC. Residues: CASSRTDSYEQYF.

As for this clone: Lacking the conserved final phenylalanine or tryptophan, this CDR3 likely reflects a read error. The V and J genes are TRBV2 and TRBJ1-2; a possible D gene is TRBD1 (6 bases). Germline CDR1 is SNHLY and CDR2 is FYNNEI. The CDR3 sequence is 14 residues long. The CDR3, as DNA: TGTGCCAGCAACGGGGAGACAGGAATTTATGGATACACCTTA. Translated, it gives CASNGETGIYGYTL.

This clone has a count of ten or more. The rearrangement links TRBV19 to TRBJ2-2; D unresolved. The CDR3 has 11 residues. The V end was cut by 7 bases, the J end by 1 base, with 1 base between. CDR1 and CDR2 from the germline V gene are LNHDA and SQIVND (reference sequence). The CDR3 region is CASKNTGELFF. The CDR3, as DNA: TGTGCCAGTAAGAACACCGGGGAGCTGTTTTTT.

This rearrangement joins TRBV9 to TRBJ2-3, with a possible D match to TRBD2 (7 bases). Germline-derived CDR1 and CDR2 are SGDLS and YYNGEE. Trimming left V 1 base short and J 6 bases short, with 27 bases between. This CDR3 region has 19 residues. The CDR3 here is CASSVYGGGEGTPGDTQYF. Here the CDR3 DNA reads TGTGCCAGCAGCGTATATGGCGGGGGCGAGGGAACCCCTGGGGATACGCAGTATTTT.

This clone has more than one count but fewer than ten. At one of its ends the junction is not consistent with the germline gene, which may arise from a read error. This same CDR3 is encoded by further DNA sequences in the sample. The chain is built from TRBV12-3 or TRBV12-4 and TRBJ2-2, with a possible D match to TRBD2 (5 bases). The CDR3 loop spans 11 amino acids. The CDR3 DNA reads TGTGCCAGCGGTTTCACCGGGGAGCTTTTTTTT. It is translated as CASGFTGELFF.

As regards this clone: A clone one base away is much larger, so this may be a read error. The sample has other DNA sequences that encode this CDR3 too. The chain uses TRBV19 and TRBJ2-5; D is ambiguous. The germline gives CDR1 LNHDA, CDR2 SQIVND (reference sequence). The CDR3 consists of 14 residues. The V gene lost 5 bases and the J gene lost 1 base, with 11 bases spanning the gap. CDR3 region: CASSPGTVQETQYF. The CDR3 DNA reads as TGTGCCAGTAGTCCAGGTACAGTCCAAGAGACCCAGTACTTC.

This clone was counted a few times. A much larger clone differs by one base, so this may be a read error. V is TRBV12-3 or TRBV12-4 and J is TRBJ2-5, with D perhaps TRBD2 (7 bases). This CDR3 has 16 residues. CDR3 loop: CASSLVGLSGAETQYF. DNA for the CDR3: TGTGCCAGCAGTTTAGTGGGACTATCGGGGGCAGAGACCCAATACTTC.

At least ten counts were recorded for this clone. The V gene is TRBV3-1, the J gene TRBJ2-7, with 9 bases that match TRBD1. J lost 3 bases, V lost 3 bases, and 6 bases had no gene match. In germline, CDR1 is LGHDT, CDR2 YNNKEL (reference sequence). The CDR3 runs to 15 residues. Here the CDR3 DNA reads TGTGCCAGCAGCCAGGGACAGGGTGCGGGCTACGAGCAGTACTTC. This sequence encodes CASSQGQGAGYEQYF.

This clone has at least ten counts. This sequence joins TRBV7-2 and TRBJ1-5, with TRBD1 matching 9 bases. Germline assignment: CDR1 SGHTA and CDR2 FQGNSA. Germline trimming cut 5 bases from V and 6 bases from J; bases unmatched to any gene: 5. The CDR3 spans 14 residues. The CDR3 loop is CASSKDRGFQPQHF. For the CDR3, the DNA is TGTGCCAGCAGCAAGGACAGGGGATTTCAGCCCCAGCATTTT.